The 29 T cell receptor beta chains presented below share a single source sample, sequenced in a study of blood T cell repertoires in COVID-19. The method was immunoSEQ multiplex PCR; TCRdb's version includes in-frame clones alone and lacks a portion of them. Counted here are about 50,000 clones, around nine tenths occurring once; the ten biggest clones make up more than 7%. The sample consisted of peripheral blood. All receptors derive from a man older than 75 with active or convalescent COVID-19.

CDR3 sequence (DNA): TGTGACAAGCGCGGGGGTACCTCTGGAAACACCATATATTTT. Amino acid sequence: CDKRGGTSGNTIYF. The genes are TRBV7-6 and TRBJ1-3; possible D gene TRBD1, 5 bases. CDR1 is SGHVS and CDR2 is FNYEAQ in the germline V gene. This CDR3 has 14 residues. Together with reference TRBV7-6 and TRBJ1-3, the CDR3 gives the full variable domain: GAGVSQSPRYKVTKRGQDVALRCDPISGHVSLYWYRQALGQGPEFLTYFNYEAQQDKSGLPNDRFSAERPEGSISTLTIQRTEQRDSAMYRCDKRGGTSGNTIYFGEGSWLTVV.

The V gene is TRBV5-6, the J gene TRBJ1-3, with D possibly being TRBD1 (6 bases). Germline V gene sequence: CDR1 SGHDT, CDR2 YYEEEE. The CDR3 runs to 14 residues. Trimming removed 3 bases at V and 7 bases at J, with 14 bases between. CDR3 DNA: TGTGCCAGCAGCTCGGAAAACAGGGTCAACACCATATATTTT. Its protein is CASSSENRVNTIYF.

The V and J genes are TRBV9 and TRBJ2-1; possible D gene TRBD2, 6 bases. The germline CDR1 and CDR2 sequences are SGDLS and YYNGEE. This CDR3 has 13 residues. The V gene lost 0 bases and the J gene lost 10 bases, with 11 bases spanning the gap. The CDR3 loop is CASSVGGEGEQFF. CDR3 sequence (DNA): TGTGCCAGCAGCGTAGGGGGGGAAGGAGAGCAGTTCTTC.

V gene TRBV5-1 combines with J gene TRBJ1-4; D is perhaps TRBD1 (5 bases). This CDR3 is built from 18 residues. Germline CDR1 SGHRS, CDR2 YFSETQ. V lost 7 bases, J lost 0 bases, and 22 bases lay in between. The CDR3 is CASSSGGNSVATNEKLFF. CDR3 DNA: TGCGCCAGCTCCTCTGGGGGGAACTCCGTTGCAACTAATGAAAAACTGTTTTTT. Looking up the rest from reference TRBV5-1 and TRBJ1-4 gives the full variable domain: KAGVTQTPRYLIKTRGQQVTLSCSPISGHRSVSWYQQTPGQGLQFLFEYFSETQRNKGNFPGRFSGRQFSNSRSEMNVSTLELGDSALYLCASSSGGNSVATNEKLFFGSGTQLSVL.

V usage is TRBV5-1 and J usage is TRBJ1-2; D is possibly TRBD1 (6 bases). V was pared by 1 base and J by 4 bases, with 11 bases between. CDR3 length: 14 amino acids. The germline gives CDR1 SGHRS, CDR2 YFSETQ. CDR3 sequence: CASSLLGGTYGYTF. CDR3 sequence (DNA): TGCGCCAGCAGCTTGTTAGGGGGAACCTATGGCTACACCTTC.

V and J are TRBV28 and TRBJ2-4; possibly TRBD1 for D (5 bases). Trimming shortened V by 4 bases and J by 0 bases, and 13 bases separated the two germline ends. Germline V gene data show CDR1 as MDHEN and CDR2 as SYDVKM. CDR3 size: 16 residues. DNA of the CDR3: TGTGCCAGCAGTTCGCCAGGGCAGTTAGCCAAAAACATTCAGTACTTC. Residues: CASSSPGQLAKNIQYF.

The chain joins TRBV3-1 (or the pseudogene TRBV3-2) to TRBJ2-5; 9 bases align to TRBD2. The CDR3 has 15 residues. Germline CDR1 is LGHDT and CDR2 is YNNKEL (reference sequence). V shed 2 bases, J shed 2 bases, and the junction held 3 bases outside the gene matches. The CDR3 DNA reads TGTGCCAGCAGCCAACTAGCGGGGCGACAAGAGACCCAGTACTTC. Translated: CASSQLAGRQETQYF.

This chain's CDR3 is CSVVDRGRNGYTF. The CDR3 nucleotides are TGCAGCGTTGTAGACAGGGGGAGAAATGGCTACACCTTC. The chain joins TRBV29-1 to TRBJ1-2; 9 bases align to TRBD1. Germline trimming cut 4 bases from V and 6 bases from J; bases unmatched to any gene: 6. CDR3 length equals 13 residues. CDR1 and CDR2 (germline): SQVTM, ANQGSEA.

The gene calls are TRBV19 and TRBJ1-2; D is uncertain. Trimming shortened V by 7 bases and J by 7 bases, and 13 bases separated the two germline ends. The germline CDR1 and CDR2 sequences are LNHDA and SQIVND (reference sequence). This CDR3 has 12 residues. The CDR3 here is CASTAAGSGYTF. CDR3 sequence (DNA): TGTGCCAGTACCGCCGCGGGGTCTGGCTACACCTTC.

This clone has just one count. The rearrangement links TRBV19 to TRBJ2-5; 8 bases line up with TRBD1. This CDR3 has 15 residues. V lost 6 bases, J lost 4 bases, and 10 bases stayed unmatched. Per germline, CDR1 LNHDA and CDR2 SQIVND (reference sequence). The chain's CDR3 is CASRDRASAGETQYF. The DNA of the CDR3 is TGTGCCAGTAGGGACAGGGCCAGCGCAGGAGAGACCCAGTACTTC.

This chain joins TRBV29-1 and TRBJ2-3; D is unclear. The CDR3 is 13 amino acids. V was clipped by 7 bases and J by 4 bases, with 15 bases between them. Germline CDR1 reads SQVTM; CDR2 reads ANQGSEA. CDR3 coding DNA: TGCAGCGCGAGAAGCCCGGCGGCAGATACGCAGTATTTT. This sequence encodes CSARSPAADTQYF.

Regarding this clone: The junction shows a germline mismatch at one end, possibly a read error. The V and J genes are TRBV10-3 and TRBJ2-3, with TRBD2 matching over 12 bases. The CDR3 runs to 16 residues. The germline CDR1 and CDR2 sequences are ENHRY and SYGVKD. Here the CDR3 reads CAISEGLAGSIDTQYF. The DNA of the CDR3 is TGTGCCATCAGTGAGGGACTAGCGGGGAGCATAGATACGCAGTATTTT.

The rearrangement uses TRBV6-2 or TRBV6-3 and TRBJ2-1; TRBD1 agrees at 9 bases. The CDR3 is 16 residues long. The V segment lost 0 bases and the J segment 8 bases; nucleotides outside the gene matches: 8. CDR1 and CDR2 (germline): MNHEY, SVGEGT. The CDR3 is CASSYSAGQGIYEQFF. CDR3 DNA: TGTGCCAGCAGTTACTCTGCGGGACAGGGAATCTATGAGCAGTTCTTC.

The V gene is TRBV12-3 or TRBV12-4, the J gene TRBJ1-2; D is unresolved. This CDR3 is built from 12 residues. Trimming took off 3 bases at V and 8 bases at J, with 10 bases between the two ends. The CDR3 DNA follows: TGTGCCAGCAGTTTTCGGGTGGAGGGCTACACCTTC. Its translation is CASSFRVEGYTF.

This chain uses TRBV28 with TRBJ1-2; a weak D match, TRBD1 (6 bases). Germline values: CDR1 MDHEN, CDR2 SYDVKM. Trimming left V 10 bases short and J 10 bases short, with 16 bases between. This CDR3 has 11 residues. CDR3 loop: CATYGNRAYTF. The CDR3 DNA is TGTGCCACCTACGGGAACAGGGCCTACACCTTC.

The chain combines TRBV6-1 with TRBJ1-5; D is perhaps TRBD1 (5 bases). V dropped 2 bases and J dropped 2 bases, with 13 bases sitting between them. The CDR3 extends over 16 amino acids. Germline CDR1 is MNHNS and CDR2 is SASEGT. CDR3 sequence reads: CASSEPEGQGNQPQHF. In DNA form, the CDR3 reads TGTGCCAGCAGTGAACCGGAGGGGCAAGGCAATCAGCCCCAGCATTTT.

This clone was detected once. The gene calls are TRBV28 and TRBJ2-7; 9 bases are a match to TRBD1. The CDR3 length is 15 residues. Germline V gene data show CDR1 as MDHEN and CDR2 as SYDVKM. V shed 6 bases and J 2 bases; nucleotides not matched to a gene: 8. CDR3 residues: CASSRPGQGAYEQYF. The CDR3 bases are TGTGCCAGCAGCCGACCGGGACAGGGTGCCTACGAGCAGTACTTC.

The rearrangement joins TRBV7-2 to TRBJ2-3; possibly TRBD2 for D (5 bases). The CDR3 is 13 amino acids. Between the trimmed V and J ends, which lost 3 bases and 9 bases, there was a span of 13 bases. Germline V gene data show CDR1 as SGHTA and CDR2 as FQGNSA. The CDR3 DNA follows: TGTGCCAGCAGCTTCCTGACGCCGGGGACGCAGTATTTT. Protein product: CASSFLTPGTQYF.

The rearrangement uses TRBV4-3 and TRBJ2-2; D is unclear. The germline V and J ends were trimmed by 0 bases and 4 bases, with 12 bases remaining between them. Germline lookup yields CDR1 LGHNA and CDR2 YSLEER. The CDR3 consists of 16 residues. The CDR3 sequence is CASSQDLVMSTGELFF. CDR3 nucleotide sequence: TGCGCCAGCAGCCAAGATCTGGTGATGAGCACCGGGGAGCTGTTTTTT.

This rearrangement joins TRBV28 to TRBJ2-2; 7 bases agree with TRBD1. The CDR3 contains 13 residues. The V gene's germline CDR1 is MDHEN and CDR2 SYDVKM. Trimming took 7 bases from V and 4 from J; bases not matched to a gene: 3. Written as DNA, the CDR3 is TGTGCCAGCAAATCAGGGGGCACCGGGGAGCTGTTTTTT. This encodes CASKSGGTGELFF.

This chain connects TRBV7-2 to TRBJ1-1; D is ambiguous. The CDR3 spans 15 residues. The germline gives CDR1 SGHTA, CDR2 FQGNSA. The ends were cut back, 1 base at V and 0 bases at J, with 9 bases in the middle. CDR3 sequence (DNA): TGTGCCAGCAGCTTAGAAGCGGCTCTGAACACTGAAGCTTTCTTT. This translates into CASSLEAALNTEAFF.

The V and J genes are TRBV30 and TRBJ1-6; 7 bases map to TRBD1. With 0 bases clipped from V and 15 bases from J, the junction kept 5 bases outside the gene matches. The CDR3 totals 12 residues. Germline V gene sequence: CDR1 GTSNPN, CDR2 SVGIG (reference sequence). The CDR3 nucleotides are TGTGCCTGGAGTGTCAACAGGGGCCTCCTCCACTTT. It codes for CAWSVNRGLLHF.

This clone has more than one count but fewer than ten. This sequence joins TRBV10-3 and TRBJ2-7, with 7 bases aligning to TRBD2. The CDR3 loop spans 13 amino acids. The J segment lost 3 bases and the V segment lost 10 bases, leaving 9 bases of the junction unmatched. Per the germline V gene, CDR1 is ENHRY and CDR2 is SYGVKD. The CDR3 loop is CATETSRDYEQYF. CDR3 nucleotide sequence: TGTGCCACTGAGACTAGCAGGGACTACGAGCAGTACTTC.

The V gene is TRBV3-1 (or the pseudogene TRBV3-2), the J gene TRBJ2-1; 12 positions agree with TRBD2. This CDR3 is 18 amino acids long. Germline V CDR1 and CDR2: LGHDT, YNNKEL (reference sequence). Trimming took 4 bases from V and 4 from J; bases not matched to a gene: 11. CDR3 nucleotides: TGTGCCAGCAGCCGATGGACTAGCGGGGCACACCGATACAATGAGCAGTTCTTC. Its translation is CASSRWTSGAHRYNEQFF.

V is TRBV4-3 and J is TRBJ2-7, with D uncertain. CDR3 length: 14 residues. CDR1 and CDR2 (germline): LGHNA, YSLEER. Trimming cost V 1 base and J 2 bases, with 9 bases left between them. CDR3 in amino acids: CASSQVLRTYEQYF. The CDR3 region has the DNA TGCGCCAGCAGCCAAGTACTACGGACCTACGAGCAGTACTTC.

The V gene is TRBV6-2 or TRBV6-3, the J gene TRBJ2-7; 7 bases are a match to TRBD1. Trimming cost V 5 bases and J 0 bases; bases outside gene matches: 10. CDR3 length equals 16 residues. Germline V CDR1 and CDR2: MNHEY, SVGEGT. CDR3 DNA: TGTGCCAGCAGTGTCACCGGGACAGTCAACTCCTACGAGCAGTACTTC. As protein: CASSVTGTVNSYEQYF.

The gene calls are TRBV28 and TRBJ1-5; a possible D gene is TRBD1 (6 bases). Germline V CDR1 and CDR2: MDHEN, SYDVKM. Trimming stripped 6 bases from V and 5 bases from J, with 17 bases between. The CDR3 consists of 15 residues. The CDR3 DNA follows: TGTGCCAGCAGGAACCAGGGGATTCTTTATCAGCCCCAGCATTTT. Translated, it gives CASRNQGILYQPQHF.

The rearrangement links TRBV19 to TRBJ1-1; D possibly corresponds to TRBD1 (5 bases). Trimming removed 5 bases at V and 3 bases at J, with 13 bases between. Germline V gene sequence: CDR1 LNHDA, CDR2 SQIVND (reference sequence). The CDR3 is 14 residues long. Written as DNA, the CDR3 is TGTGCCAGTAGTCGGGGCGGCGGGGACACTGAAGCTTTCTTT. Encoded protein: CASSRGGGDTEAFF.

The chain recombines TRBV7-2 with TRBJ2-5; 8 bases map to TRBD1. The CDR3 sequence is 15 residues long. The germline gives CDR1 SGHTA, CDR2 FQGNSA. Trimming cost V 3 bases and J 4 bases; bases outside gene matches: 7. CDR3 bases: TGTGCCAGCAGCTTCACAGGGGGAGGTGCAGAGACCCAGTACTTC. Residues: CASSFTGGGAETQYF.